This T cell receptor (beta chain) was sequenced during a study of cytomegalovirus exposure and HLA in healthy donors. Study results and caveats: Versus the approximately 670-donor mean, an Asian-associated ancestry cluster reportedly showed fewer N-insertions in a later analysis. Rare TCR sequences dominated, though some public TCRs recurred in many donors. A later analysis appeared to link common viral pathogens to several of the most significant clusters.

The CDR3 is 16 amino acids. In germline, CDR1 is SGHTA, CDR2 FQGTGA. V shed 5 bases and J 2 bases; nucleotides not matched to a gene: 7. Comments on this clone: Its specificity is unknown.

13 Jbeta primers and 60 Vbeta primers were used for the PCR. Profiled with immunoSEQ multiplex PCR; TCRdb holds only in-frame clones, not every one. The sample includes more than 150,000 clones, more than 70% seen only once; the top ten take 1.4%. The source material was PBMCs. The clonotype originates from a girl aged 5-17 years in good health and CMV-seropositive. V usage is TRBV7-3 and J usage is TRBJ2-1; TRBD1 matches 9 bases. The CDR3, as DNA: TGTGCCAGCAGCCTAAAGGGACAGGGCACCTACAATGAGCAGTTCTTC. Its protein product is CASSLKGQGTYNEQFF. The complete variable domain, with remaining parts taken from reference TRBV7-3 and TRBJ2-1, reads GAGVSQTPSNKVTEKGKYVELRCDPISGHTALYWYRQSLGQGPEFLIYFQGTGAADDSGLPNDRFFAVRPEGSVSTLKIQRTERGDSAVYLCASSLKGQGTYNEQFFGPGTRLTVL.